One sample yielded the 30 T cell receptor beta chains listed below, sequenced in a study of blood T cells in healthy people across ages. Using a J-beta primer mix together with a sample-barcoded 5' primer, a second PCR was run for about 6 to 11 cycles. TCRdb passed the 5' RACE reads through MiXCR, listing each CDR3 protein once. The sample shows hundreds of thousands of distinct CDR3 sequences, approximately 39% of them seen only once. Sequencing was performed on blood. These receptors all stem from an older woman in good health.

The chain uses TRBV18 and TRBJ2-3, with D possibly TRBD1 on 6 matching bases. The CDR3 loop spans 13 amino acids. From germline, CDR1 is KGHSH and CDR2 LQKENI. V gave up 10 bases and J gave up 6 bases, with 17 bases separating them. The CDR3, as DNA: TGTGCCACCCAAGACAGGCGCCTGGATACGCAGTATTTT. Translating gives CATQDRRLDTQYF.

This clonotype was detected only a few times. CDR3 residues: CASSLSVPYNEQFF. The DNA of the CDR3 is TGTGCCAGCAGCTTATCCGTCCCCTACAATGAGCAGTTCTTC. This chain connects TRBV7-3 to TRBJ2-1; D is unresolved. The V gene lost 2 bases and the J gene lost 2 bases, with 7 bases spanning the gap. Germline V gene lookup returns CDR1 SGHTA and CDR2 FQGTGA. CDR3 length: 14 amino acids.

This clonotype was seen ten or more times. This chain connects TRBV9 to TRBJ2-7; 7 bases map to TRBD1. There are 12 residues in the CDR3. With V trimmed by 4 bases and J by 6 bases, 4 bases remained unmatched. CDR1 is SGDLS and CDR2 is YYNGEE in the germline V gene. CDR3 in DNA: TGTGCCAGCAGCCCAACAGGGGCCGAGCAGTACTTC. Residues: CASSPTGAEQYF.

The chain uses TRBV7-2 and TRBJ2-5, with 7 nucleotides matching TRBD1. The germline V gene has CDR1 SGHTA and CDR2 FQGNSA. With V trimmed by 11 bases and J by 4 bases, 10 bases remained unmatched. This CDR3 has 13 amino acids. CDR3 protein: CAGTRGQAETQYF. Written as DNA, the CDR3 is TGTGCCGGCACTAGGGGGCAGGCAGAGACCCAGTACTTC.

The chain joins TRBV20-1 to TRBJ2-3, with TRBD2 matching 12 bases. Per germline, CDR1 DFQATT and CDR2 SNEGSKA (reference sequence). The CDR3 runs 16 residues. Trimming cost V 1 base and J 1 base; bases outside gene matches: 3. The CDR3 DNA reads TGCAGTGCTAGAGTTAGACTAGCGGGGGGCACAGATACGCAGTATTTT. Its protein product is CSARVRLAGGTDTQYF.

The genes are TRBV20-1 and TRBJ2-1, with TRBD2 matching 8 bases. The CDR3 consists of 15 residues. Germline trimming cut 4 bases from V and 1 base from J; bases unmatched to any gene: 6. CDR1 and CDR2 (germline): DFQATT, SNEGSKA (reference sequence). CDR3 nucleotides: TGCAGTGCTATCCCGGGACTAGAGTCCTACAATGAGCAGTTCTTC. It encodes CSAIPGLESYNEQFF.

This clonotype was detected only a few times. This chain connects TRBV7-8 to TRBJ2-3, with D possibly being TRBD2 (6 bases). The germline V gene has CDR1 SGHVS and CDR2 FQNEAQ. The CDR3 covers 16 residues. V was trimmed by 3 bases and J by 3 bases, leaving 16 bases between them. The CDR3 protein is CASSLLEGSKTDTQYF. In nucleotides, the CDR3 is TGTGCCAGCAGCTTGCTGGAGGGAAGTAAAACAGATACGCAGTATTTT.

The V call is TRBV6-6, the J call TRBJ2-7; D uncertain. Germline CDR1 reads MNHNY; CDR2 reads SVGAGI (reference sequence). Trimming cost V 6 bases and J 3 bases, with 15 bases left between them. CDR3 length: 14 amino acids. In nucleotides, the CDR3 is TGTGCCAGCAGGAGATCTCTGGGCCTCTACGAGCAGTACTTC. Translation: CASRRSLGLYEQYF.

There are many counts of this clonotype. The chain recombines TRBV29-1 with TRBJ2-3, with 7 nucleotides matching TRBD1. The germline gives CDR1 SQVTM, CDR2 ANQGSEA. The CDR3 has 13 residues. V gave up 6 bases and J gave up 3 bases; unmatched junction bases: 6. The CDR3 is CSVQGIVTDTQYF. CDR3 sequence (DNA): TGCAGCGTACAGGGGATCGTGACAGATACGCAGTATTTT.

About this clonotype: A much more abundant neighbour one base away suggests this may be a read error. CDR3: CGVLVYGGYTF. In nucleotides, the CDR3 is TGCGGCGTTTTAGTGTATGGTGGCTACACCTTC. This chain links TRBV29-1 with TRBJ1-2; D gene unclear. The germline gives CDR1 SQVTM, CDR2 ANQGSEA. There are 11 residues in the CDR3.

This clonotype has a handful of counts. CDR3: CASSPFPDGKNQQFF. CDR3 bases: TGTGCCAGCTCACCCTTCCCGGACGGGAAGAATCAGCAGTTCTTC. The chain recombines TRBV18 with TRBJ2-1; maybe TRBD2 (5 bases). The V end lost 3 bases, the J end lost 11 bases, and 20 bases lay between the germline ends. Germline CDR1 is KGHSH and CDR2 is LQKENI. The CDR3 loop spans 15 amino acids.

This sequence joins TRBV20-1 and TRBJ2-3; the D call may be TRBD1 or TRBD2 (5 bases each). Per the germline V gene, CDR1 is DFQATT and CDR2 is SNEGSKA (reference sequence). V lost 0 bases and J 0 bases, leaving 22 bases between the germline ends. The CDR3 has 19 residues. In DNA, the CDR3 is TGCAGTGCTAGAGAGCAGGGAGCTCCGAATAGGACTAGCACAGATACGCAGTATTTT. The encoded protein is CSAREQGAPNRTSTDTQYF.

The chain has TRBV12-3 or TRBV12-4 and TRBJ2-1; D not resolved. The last part of the DNA fits TRBJ2-7 better; the J call may be wrong. The CDR3 has 15 residues. CDR3 protein: CASSFTGGSYNEQYF. The CDR3 DNA is TGTGCCAGCAGTTTTACGGGTGGGTCCTACAATGAGCAGTACTTC.

V and J are TRBV12-3 or TRBV12-4 and TRBJ2-3, with D perhaps TRBD2 (7 bases). The CDR3 covers 17 residues. The ends were cut back, 6 bases at V and 2 bases at J, with 21 bases in the middle. CDR3 bases: TGTGCCAGCAGAGGGGAGGGGGTGTTCGTCTCCACAGATACGCAGTATTTT. Encoded protein: CASRGEGVFVSTDTQYF.

This chain links TRBV6-6 with TRBJ1-2, with a weak D call TRBD1 (6 bases). The germline V gene has CDR1 MNHNY and CDR2 SVGAGI (reference sequence). The CDR3 is made up of 14 amino acids. Trimming took 5 bases from V and 4 from J, leaving 14 bases between them. This CDR3 reads CASSRQDESYGYTF. The DNA for the CDR3 is TGTGCCAGCAGTCGACAGGACGAGAGCTATGGCTACACCTTC.

This sequence joins TRBV12-3 or TRBV12-4 and TRBJ1-5, with 9 bases that match TRBD1. The V segment lost 4 bases and the J segment 6 bases; nucleotides outside the gene matches: 1. The CDR3 spans 13 residues. The CDR3 DNA sequence: TGTGCCAGCAGTTGGGACAGGGTTCAGCCCCAGCATTTT. It specifies CASSWDRVQPQHF.

The genes are TRBV20-1 and TRBJ2-3, with 7 nucleotides matching TRBD2. This CDR3 has 19 amino acids. Germline V lookup: CDR1 DFQATT, CDR2 SNEGSKA (reference sequence). After removal of 1 base from V and 0 bases from J, the junction contained 16 bases not matched to a gene. CDR3: CSARASKVASGASTDTQYF. The DNA for the CDR3 is TGCAGTGCTAGAGCTTCAAAGGTGGCTAGCGGAGCTAGCACAGATACGCAGTATTTT.

This clonotype was picked up a small number of times. The chain is built from TRBV28 and TRBJ2-3, with 7 bases aligning to TRBD2. Germline V gives CDR1 MDHEN, CDR2 SYDVKM. The trim removed 6 bases at V and 2 bases at J, leaving 5 bases unmatched. This CDR3 region has 14 residues. This CDR3 is CASRMGGNTDTQYF. CDR3 nucleotides: TGTGCCAGCAGGATGGGGGGGAACACAGATACGCAGTATTTT.

Only a few counts were recorded for this clonotype. CDR3 protein: CASSLDFSGAAYNEQFF. CDR3 DNA: TGTGCCAGCAGCTTAGATTTTAGCGGGGCCGCCTACAATGAGCAGTTCTTC. This chain links TRBV7-2 with TRBJ2-1; 8 nucleotides align to TRBD2. Looked up from germline, CDR1 is SGHTA and CDR2 is FQGNSA. Germline trimming cut 1 base from V and 2 bases from J; bases unmatched to any gene: 7. This CDR3 comprises 17 residues.

CDR3 bases: TGCAGCGTTCCGGGGAGGGGCTACGACAATGAGCAGTTCTTC. The encoded protein is CSVPGRGYDNEQFF. The chain couples TRBV29-1 to TRBJ2-1; 7 nucleotides align to TRBD2. CDR1 is SQVTM and CDR2 is ANQGSEA in the germline V gene. The J segment lost 5 bases and the V segment lost 5 bases, leaving 9 bases of the junction unmatched. This CDR3 is built from 14 residues.

The chain has TRBV6-6 and TRBJ2-7; TRBD2 agrees at 12 bases. This CDR3 comprises 15 residues. Trimming took 8 bases from V and 2 from J; bases not matched to a gene: 7. The germline CDR1 and CDR2 sequences are MNHNY and SVGAGI (reference sequence). The CDR3 DNA is TGTGCCAGCCTAGCGACTAGCGGGGGAGCCTACGAGCAGTACTTC. Translation: CASLATSGGAYEQYF.

This clonotype was detected many times. J is TRBJ2-1 and V is TRBV9; 8 nucleotides agree with TRBD2. V shed 0 bases and J 4 bases; nucleotides not matched to a gene: 6. Germline V lookup: CDR1 SGDLS, CDR2 YYNGEE. CDR3 length: 16 amino acids. CDR3 DNA sequence: TGTGCCAGCAGCGTAGGGACTAGCTTCCCTTACAATGAGCAGTTCTTC. Residues: CASSVGTSFPYNEQFF.

Regarding this clonotype: The junction departs from germline at one end; a sequencing error may be responsible. V and J are TRBV7-9 and TRBJ2-7; D not resolved. Germline CDR1 reads SEHNR; CDR2 reads FQNEAQ (reference sequence). The CDR3 is 12 amino acids. The CDR3 DNA reads TGTGCCAGCAGCTCCGGGTCCTGCGAGCAGTACTTC. This codes for CASSSGSCEQYF.

The V and J genes are TRBV2 and TRBJ1-2, with 7 positions matching TRBD1. CDR1 is SNHLY and CDR2 is FYNNEI in the germline V gene. The V and J ends lost 6 bases and 6 bases, in that order; junction bases with no gene match: 7. This CDR3 comprises 13 residues. The CDR3 protein is CASSLQGMDGYTF. Written as DNA, the CDR3 is TGTGCCAGCAGCCTACAGGGGATGGATGGCTACACCTTC.

Many counts were recorded for this clonotype. The V and J genes are TRBV12-3 or TRBV12-4 and TRBJ2-5; 11 bases line up with TRBD2. This CDR3 spans 14 amino acids. The junction had 4 bases not matched to a gene; V was cut back by 6 bases and J by 4 bases. CDR3 region: CASSLSGGAETQYF. For the CDR3, the DNA is TGTGCCAGCAGCCTTAGCGGGGGGGCAGAGACCCAGTACTTC.

The rearrangement uses TRBV9 and TRBJ2-1; TRBD1 agrees at 9 bases. V lost 0 bases and J lost 2; bases outside the gene matches: 6. The CDR3 runs to 17 residues. CDR1 SGDLS and CDR2 YYNGEE come from the germline V gene. Here the CDR3 DNA reads TGTGCCAGCAGCGTAGCCGGACAGGGGACTGCCTACAATGAGCAGTTCTTC. Translation: CASSVAGQGTAYNEQFF. Complete variable domain (other parts from reference TRBV9 and TRBJ2-1): DSGVTQTPKHLITATGQRVTLRCSPRSGDLSVYWYQQSLDQGLQFLIQYYNGEERAKGNILERFSAQQFPDLHSELNLSSLELGDSALYFCASSVAGQGTAYNEQFFGPGTRLTVL.

As to this clonotype: Likely a read error: the CDR3 ends without its conserved phenylalanine or tryptophan. The genes are TRBV29-1 and TRBJ2-1, with 12 bases aligning to TRBD2. This CDR3 is built from 12 residues. Per germline, CDR1 SQVTM and CDR2 ANQGSEA. The CDR3 loop is CISTSGGREQFV. DNA of the CDR3: TGCATTAGTACTAGCGGGGGGAGGGAGCAGTTCGTC.

This CDR3 reads CSAREAAVEQFF. The CDR3 nucleotides read TGCAGTGCTAGGGAGGCGGCGGTTGAGCAGTTCTTC. The gene calls are TRBV20-1 and TRBJ2-1; D possibly corresponds to TRBD2 (5 bases). The CDR3 contains 12 residues. Trimming shortened V by 3 bases and J by 9 bases, and 12 bases separated the two germline ends. Germline V gene data show CDR1 as DFQATT and CDR2 as SNEGSKA (reference sequence).

This rearrangement joins TRBV29-1 to TRBJ2-5, with 7 positions matching TRBD1. The V gene end was trimmed by 1 base and the J gene end by 5 bases; junction bases not matched to a gene: 7. Germline CDR1 reads SQVTM; CDR2 reads ANQGSEA. This CDR3 region has 14 residues. The CDR3 here is CSVEGVQGVETQYF. For the CDR3, the DNA is TGCAGCGTTGAAGGGGTGCAGGGGGTGGAGACCCAGTACTTC.

The V call is TRBV11-2, the J call TRBJ2-1; 10 nucleotides match TRBD2. Germline V gene data show CDR1 as SGHAT and CDR2 as FQNNGV. The CDR3 extends over 18 amino acids. The V and J ends lost 4 bases and 6 bases, in that order; junction bases with no gene match: 15. CDR3 region: CASSSDGVGSGGANEQFF. In DNA, the CDR3 is TGTGCCAGCAGCTCCGACGGCGTGGGGAGCGGGGGGGCCAATGAGCAGTTCTTC.